Below, one T cell receptor beta chain is given with its context. Patients were ruled out by autoimmune disease history or systemic immunosuppression. At cycle 4 day 1, cycle 7 day 1, and baseline, blood was sampled. These data originate in a study of OX40 agonist ivuxolimab in advanced cancers. Study-level background: Six ivuxolimab dose levels, 0.01 to 10 mg/kg, were given intravenously every 2 weeks.

V lost 0 bases to trimming and J lost 2 bases; unmatched junction nucleotides: 5. Germline V lookup: CDR1 SGHRS, CDR2 YFSETQ. The CDR3 is 15 residues long. TCRdb's table, derived via immunoSEQ multiplex PCR, lists solely in-frame clones and lacks some. The sample holds roughly 56,000 clones, less than 90% seen once. The V gene is TRBV5-1, the J gene TRBJ2-7; the match to TRBD2 covers 7 bases. The input for sequencing was CD4+ or CD8+ T cells sorted from blood, taken in a trial of the OX40 agonist ivuxolimab. This TCR was recovered from an adult with an advanced solid tumor such as melanoma, head and neck, liver or kidney cancer. The DNA of the CDR3 is TGCGCCAGCAGCTTGGAGGGAGGGGTCACCTACGAGCAGTACTTC. Translated, it gives CASSLEGGVTYEQYF.